This T cell receptor (beta chain) was identified in a study of T cell responses to AZD1222 COVID-19 vaccine. Regarding this clone: What it recognizes is unknown.

Whole-study findings and limits: None of the repertoires were sampled until the peak T cell response had passed. Nearly half of the spike-specific TCRs reportedly recognize variant regions that carry no mutations. Only six AZD1222 recipients tested seropositive at baseline.

The table came from immunoSEQ multiplex PCR; TCRdb's copy has only in-frame clones and leaves some out. The sample yields about 79,000 clones, 80% seen once. The germline gives CDR1 ENHRY, CDR2 SYGVKD. The J segment lost 2 bases and the V segment lost 5 bases, leaving 5 bases of the junction unmatched. The length of the CDR3 is 14 residues. The chain recombines TRBV10-3 with TRBJ1-2, with TRBD1 matching 7 bases. This TCR was recovered from an adult in good health. Material: peripheral blood, obtained on day 0 of AZD1222 vaccination. The CDR3 sequence: CAISRTGTNYGYTF. The CDR3 nucleotides read TGTGCCATCAGTAGGACAGGCACGAACTATGGCTACACCTTC.